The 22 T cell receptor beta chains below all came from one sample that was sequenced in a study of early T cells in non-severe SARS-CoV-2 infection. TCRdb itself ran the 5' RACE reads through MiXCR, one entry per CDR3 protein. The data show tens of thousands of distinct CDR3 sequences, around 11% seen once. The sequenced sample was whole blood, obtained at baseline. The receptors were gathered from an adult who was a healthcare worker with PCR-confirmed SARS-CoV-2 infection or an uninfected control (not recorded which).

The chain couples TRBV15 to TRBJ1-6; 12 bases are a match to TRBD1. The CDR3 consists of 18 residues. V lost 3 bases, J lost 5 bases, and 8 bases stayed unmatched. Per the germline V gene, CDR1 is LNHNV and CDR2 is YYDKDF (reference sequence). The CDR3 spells CATSSFPGQGAHNSPLHF. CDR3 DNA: TGTGCCACCAGCAGCTTTCCGGGACAGGGGGCCCATAATTCACCCCTCCACTTT.

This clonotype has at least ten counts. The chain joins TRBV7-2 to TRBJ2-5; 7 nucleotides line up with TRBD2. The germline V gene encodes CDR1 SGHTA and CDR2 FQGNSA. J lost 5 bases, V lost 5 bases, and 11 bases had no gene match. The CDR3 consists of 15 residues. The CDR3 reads CASSPQHLGGETQYF. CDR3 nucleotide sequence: TGTGCCAGCAGCCCCCAGCACCTGGGGGGGGAGACCCAGTACTTC. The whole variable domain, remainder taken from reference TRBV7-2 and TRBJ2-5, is GAGVSQSPSNKVTEKGKDVELRCDPISGHTALYWYRQSLGQGLEFLIYFQGNSAPDKSGLPSDRFSAERTGGSVSTLTIQRTQQEDSAVYLCASSPQHLGGETQYFGPGTRLLVL.

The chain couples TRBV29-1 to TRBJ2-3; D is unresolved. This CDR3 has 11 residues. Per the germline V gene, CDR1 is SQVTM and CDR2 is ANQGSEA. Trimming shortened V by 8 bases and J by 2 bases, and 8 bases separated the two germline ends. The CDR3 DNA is TGCAGCTACCTATTCACAGATACGCAGTATTTT. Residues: CSYLFTDTQYF.

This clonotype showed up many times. CDR3 amino acids: CASSLDPGGYGYTF. As DNA, the CDR3 is TGTGCCAGCAGCTTGGATCCAGGGGGCTATGGCTACACCTTC. The V gene is TRBV5-4, the J gene TRBJ1-2; 7 nucleotides agree with TRBD1. CDR3 length equals 14 residues. Germline assignment: CDR1 SGHNT and CDR2 YYREEE (reference sequence). With 0 bases clipped from V and 4 bases from J, the junction kept 3 bases outside the gene matches.

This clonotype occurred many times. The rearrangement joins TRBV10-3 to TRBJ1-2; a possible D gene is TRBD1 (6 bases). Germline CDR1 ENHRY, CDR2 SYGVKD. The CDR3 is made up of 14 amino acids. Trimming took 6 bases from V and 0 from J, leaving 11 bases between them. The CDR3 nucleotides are TGTGCCATCAGGGAGGACAGAGCTAACTATGGCTACACCTTC. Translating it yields CAIREDRANYGYTF.

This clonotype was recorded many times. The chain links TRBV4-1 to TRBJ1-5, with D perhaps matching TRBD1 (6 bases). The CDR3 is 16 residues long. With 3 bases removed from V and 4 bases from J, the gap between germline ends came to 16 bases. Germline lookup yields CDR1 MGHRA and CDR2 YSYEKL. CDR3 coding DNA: TGCGCCAGCAGCCAGCTGGCGGACAGACTAAATCAGCCCCAGCATTTT. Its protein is CASSQLADRLNQPQHF.

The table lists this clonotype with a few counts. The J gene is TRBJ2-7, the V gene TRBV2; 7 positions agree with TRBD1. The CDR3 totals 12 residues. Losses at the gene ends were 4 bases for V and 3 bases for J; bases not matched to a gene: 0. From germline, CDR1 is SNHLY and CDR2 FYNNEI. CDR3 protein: CASSGTGYEQYF. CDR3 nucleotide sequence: TGTGCCAGCAGTGGGACAGGCTACGAGCAGTACTTC.

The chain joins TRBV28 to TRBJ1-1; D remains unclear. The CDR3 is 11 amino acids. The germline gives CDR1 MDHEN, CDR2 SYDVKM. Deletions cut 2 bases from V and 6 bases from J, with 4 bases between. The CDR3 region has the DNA TGTGCCAGCAGTTTAGCCCCTGAAGCTTTCTTT. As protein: CASSLAPEAFF.

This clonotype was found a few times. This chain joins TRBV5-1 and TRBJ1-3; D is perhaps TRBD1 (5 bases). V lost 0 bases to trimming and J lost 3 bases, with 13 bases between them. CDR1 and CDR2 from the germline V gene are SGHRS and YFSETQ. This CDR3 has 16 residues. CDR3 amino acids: CASSLASGTIGNTIYF. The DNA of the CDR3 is TGCGCCAGCAGCTTGGCCTCCGGGACGATTGGAAACACCATATATTTT.

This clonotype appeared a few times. CDR3 in DNA: TGCGCCAGCAGCTTCAACTCCGGGACAACCACTGAAGCTTTCTTT. As protein: CASSFNSGTTTEAFF. The rearrangement links TRBV4-1 to TRBJ1-1, with D tentatively TRBD1 (6 bases). The germline CDR1 and CDR2 sequences are MGHRA and YSYEKL. This CDR3 spans 15 amino acids. V was trimmed by 5 bases and J by 4 bases, leaving 17 bases between them.

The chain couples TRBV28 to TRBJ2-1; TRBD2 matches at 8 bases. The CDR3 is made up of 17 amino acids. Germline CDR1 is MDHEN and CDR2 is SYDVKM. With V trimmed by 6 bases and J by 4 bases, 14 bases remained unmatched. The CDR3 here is CASRHVTGGNWYNEQFF. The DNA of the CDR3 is TGTGCCAGCAGACACGTAACGGGGGGGAATTGGTACAATGAGCAGTTCTTC.

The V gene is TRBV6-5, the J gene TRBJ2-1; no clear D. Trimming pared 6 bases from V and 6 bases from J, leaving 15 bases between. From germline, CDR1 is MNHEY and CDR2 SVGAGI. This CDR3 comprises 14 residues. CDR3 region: CASRLIGSGNEQFF. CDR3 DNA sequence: TGTGCCAGCAGGCTTATTGGATCGGGCAATGAGCAGTTCTTC.

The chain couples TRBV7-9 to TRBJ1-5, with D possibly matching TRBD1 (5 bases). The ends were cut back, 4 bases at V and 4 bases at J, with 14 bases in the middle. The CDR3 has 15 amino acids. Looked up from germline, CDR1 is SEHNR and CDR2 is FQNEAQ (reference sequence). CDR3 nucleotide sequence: TGTGCCAGCAGCTCGGACCATAGGGGAAATCAGCCCCAGCATTTT. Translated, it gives CASSSDHRGNQPQHF.

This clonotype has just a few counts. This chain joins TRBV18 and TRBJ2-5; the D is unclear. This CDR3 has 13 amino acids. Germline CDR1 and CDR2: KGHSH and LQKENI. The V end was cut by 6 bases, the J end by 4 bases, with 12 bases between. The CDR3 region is CASSTESRETQYF. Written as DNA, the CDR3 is TGTGCCAGCTCCACCGAATCCAGAGAGACCCAGTACTTC.

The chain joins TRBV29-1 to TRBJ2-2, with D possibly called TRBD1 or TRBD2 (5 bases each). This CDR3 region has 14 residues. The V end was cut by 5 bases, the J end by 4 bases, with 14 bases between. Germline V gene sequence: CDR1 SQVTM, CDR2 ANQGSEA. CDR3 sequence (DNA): TGCAGCGTTTCGGCAGGGACGGGCACCGGGGAGCTGTTTTTT. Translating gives CSVSAGTGTGELFF.

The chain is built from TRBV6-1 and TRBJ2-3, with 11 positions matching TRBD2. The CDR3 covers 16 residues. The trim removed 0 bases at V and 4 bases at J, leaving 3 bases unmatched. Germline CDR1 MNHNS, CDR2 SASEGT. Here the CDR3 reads CASSEALAGGPDTQYF. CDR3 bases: TGTGCCAGCAGTGAAGCGCTAGCGGGGGGCCCAGATACGCAGTATTTT.

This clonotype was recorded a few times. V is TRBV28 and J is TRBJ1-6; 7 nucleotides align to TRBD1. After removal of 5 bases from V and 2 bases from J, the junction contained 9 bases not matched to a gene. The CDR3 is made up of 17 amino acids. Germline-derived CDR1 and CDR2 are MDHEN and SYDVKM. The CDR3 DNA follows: TGTGCCAGCAGTCCCTTGACAGGGCGAACCTATAATTCACCCCTCCACTTT. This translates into CASSPLTGRTYNSPLHF.

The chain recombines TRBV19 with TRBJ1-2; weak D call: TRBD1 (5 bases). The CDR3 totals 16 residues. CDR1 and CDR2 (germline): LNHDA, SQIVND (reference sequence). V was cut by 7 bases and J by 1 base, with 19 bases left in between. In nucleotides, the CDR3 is TGTGCCAGTACTCTGAGAAACGGGGGGTTTAACTATGGCTACACCTTC. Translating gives CASTLRNGGFNYGYTF.

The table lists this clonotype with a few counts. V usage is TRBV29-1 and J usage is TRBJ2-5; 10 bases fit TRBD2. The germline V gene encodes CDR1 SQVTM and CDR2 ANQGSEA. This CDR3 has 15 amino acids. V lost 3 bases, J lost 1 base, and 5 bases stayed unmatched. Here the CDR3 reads CSVDVSGGSQETQYF. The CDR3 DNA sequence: TGCAGCGTTGATGTTAGCGGGGGGTCCCAAGAGACCCAGTACTTC.

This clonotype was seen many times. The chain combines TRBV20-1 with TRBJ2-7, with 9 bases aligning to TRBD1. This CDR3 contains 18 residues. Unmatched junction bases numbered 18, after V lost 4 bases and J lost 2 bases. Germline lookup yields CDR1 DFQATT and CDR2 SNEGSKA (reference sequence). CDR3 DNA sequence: TGCAGTGCTACCCCGGGACAGGGCATTGTGATAGCCGCCTACGAGCAGTACTTC. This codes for CSATPGQGIVIAAYEQYF.

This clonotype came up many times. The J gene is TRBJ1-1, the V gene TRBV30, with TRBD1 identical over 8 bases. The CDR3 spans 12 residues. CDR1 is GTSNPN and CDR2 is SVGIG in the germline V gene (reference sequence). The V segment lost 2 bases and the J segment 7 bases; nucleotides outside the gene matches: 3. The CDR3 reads CAWSNGQGEAFF. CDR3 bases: TGTGCCTGGAGTAACGGACAGGGTGAAGCTTTCTTT.

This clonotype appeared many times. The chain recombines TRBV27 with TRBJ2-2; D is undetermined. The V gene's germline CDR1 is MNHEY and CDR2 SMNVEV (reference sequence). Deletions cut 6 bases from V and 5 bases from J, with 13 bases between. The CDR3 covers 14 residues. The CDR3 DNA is TGTGCCAGCAGCGTCCAGGTGGTTACCGGGGAGCTGTTTTTT. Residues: CASSVQVVTGELFF.